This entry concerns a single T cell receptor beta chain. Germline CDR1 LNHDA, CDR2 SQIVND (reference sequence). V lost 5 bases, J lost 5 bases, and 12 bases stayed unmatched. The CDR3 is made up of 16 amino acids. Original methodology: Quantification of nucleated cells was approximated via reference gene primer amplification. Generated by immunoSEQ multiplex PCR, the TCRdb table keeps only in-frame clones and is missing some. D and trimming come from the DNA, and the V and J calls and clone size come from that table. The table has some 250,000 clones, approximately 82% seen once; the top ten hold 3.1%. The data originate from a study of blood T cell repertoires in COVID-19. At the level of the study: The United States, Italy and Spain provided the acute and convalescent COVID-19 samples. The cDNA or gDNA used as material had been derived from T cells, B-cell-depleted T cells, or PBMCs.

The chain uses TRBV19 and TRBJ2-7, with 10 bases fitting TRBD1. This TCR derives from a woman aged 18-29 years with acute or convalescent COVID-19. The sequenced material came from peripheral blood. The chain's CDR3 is CASSATGGSPGDEQYF. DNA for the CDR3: TGTGCCAGTAGTGCGACAGGGGGCAGCCCCGGGGACGAGCAGTACTTC.